What follows are 16 T cell receptor beta chains derived from one specimen sequenced in a study of T cells in localized non-small cell lung cancer. Assay: immunoSEQ multiplex PCR; the TCRdb copy retains only in-frame clones and omits some. The sample yields around 94,000 clones, about 91% seen once. The material was peripheral blood, obtained before any cancer treatment. Source of these receptors: a man aged 35 to 70 with stage I squamous cell lung carcinoma.

The chain joins TRBV28 to TRBJ1-5; D not certain. This CDR3 has 14 residues. The V end lost 1 base, the J end lost 4 bases, and 8 bases lay between the germline ends. In germline, CDR1 is MDHEN, CDR2 SYDVKM. CDR3 sequence: CASSLSGINQPQHF. CDR3 DNA: TGTGCCAGCAGTTTATCCGGGATAAATCAGCCCCAGCATTTT.

The V gene is TRBV21-1, the J gene TRBJ1-1. TRBV21-1 is recorded as a pseudogene. This CDR3 region has 15 residues. The CDR3 DNA reads TGTGCCAGCAGCAAAGTCAAAAGGTGGGACACTGAAGCTTTCTTT. Its translation: CASSKVKRWDTEAFF.

The chain recombines TRBV2 with TRBJ1-2; no clear D gene. The ends were cut back, 1 base at V and 4 bases at J, with 10 bases in the middle. The germline CDR1 and CDR2 sequences are SNHLY and FYNNEI. The CDR3 contains 14 residues. CDR3 amino acids: CASSEEVVGYGYTF. CDR3 nucleotides: TGTGCCAGCAGTGAAGAGGTGGTTGGCTATGGCTACACCTTC.

This chain joins TRBV10-3 and TRBJ2-4, with TRBD1 as a possible D gene (5 bases). Trimming took off 6 bases at V and 8 bases at J, with 17 bases between the two ends. The CDR3 covers 14 residues. Germline CDR1 and CDR2: ENHRY and SYGVKD. CDR3: CAIRPQDNEDIQYF. The CDR3 DNA is TGTGCCATCAGGCCACAGGATAATGAGGACATTCAGTACTTC.

The chain combines TRBV10-1 with TRBJ1-2; TRBD1 is a possible D gene (6 bases). Per the germline V gene, CDR1 is WNHNN and CDR2 is SYGVQD (reference sequence). Trimming took 5 bases from V and 3 from J, leaving 10 bases between them. CDR3 length: 13 residues. Written as DNA, the CDR3 is TGCGCCAGCAGTAGGGACACGTACTATGGCTACACCTTC. As protein: CASSRDTYYGYTF.

The chain carries TRBV19 and TRBJ1-1, with D perhaps matching TRBD1 (6 bases). The CDR3 extends over 17 amino acids. V was pared by 4 bases and J by 4 bases, with 22 bases between. CDR1 is LNHDA, CDR2 SQIVND, per germline (reference sequence). CDR3 DNA sequence: TGTGCCAGTAGTACAGGTCGGGTACGGGCAGGGGCCACTGAAGCTTTCTTT. Amino acid sequence: CASSTGRVRAGATEAFF.

This clone was counted a few times. The rearrangement uses TRBV19 and TRBJ1-1, with TRBD1 matching over 11 bases. The CDR3 length is 14 residues. Germline V CDR1 and CDR2: LNHDA, SQIVND (reference sequence). After removal of 10 bases from V and 7 bases from J, the junction contained 11 bases not matched to a gene. The CDR3 DNA sequence: TGTGCCACTTGCCCCGGGACAGGGGGGGTTGAAGCTTTCTTT. Protein product: CATCPGTGGVEAFF.

This sequence joins TRBV5-1 and TRBJ2-7; a weak D match, TRBD1 (5 bases). V gave up 3 bases and J gave up 3 bases, with 7 bases separating them. This CDR3 is built from 12 residues. Germline V CDR1 and CDR2: SGHRS, YFSETQ. CDR3 sequence reads: CASSSQGYEQYF. CDR3 bases: TGCGCCAGCAGCTCTCAGGGCTACGAGCAGTACTTC.

The rearrangement links TRBV19 to TRBJ2-3; D is possibly TRBD2 (6 bases). This CDR3 contains 14 residues. The ends were cut back, 5 bases at V and 4 bases at J, with 13 bases in the middle. Germline lookup yields CDR1 LNHDA and CDR2 SQIVND (reference sequence). The CDR3 sequence is CASSPGARPDTQYF. The CDR3 DNA reads as TGTGCCAGTAGTCCGGGAGCCCGTCCAGATACGCAGTATTTT.

The V and J genes are TRBV7-9 and TRBJ2-7, with a weak D call TRBD1 (5 bases). The germline CDR1 and CDR2 sequences are SEHNR and FQNEAQ (reference sequence). CDR3 length: 16 residues. V lost 1 base and J 0 bases, leaving 13 bases between the germline ends. CDR3 loop: CASSLEGQGPSYEQYF. The CDR3 nucleotides are TGTGCCAGCAGCTTAGAGGGGCAAGGCCCCTCCTACGAGCAGTACTTC.

This clone was detected once. The V and J genes are TRBV11-2 and TRBJ1-2; TRBD1 is a possible D gene (5 bases). Per the germline V gene, CDR1 is SGHAT and CDR2 is FQNNGV. V was pared by 4 bases and J by 7 bases, with 10 bases between. This CDR3 is 12 amino acids long. CDR3 coding DNA: TGTGCCAGCAGCTCCCGCGGGGCTGGCTACACCTTC. Protein sequence: CASSSRGAGYTF.

The rearrangement links TRBV7-9 to TRBJ1-1; D perhaps matches TRBD1 (6 bases). The V end was cut by 2 bases, the J end by 5 bases, with 15 bases between. The length of the CDR3 is 15 residues. Germline V CDR1 and CDR2: SEHNR, FQNEAQ (reference sequence). The CDR3 sequence is CASSLWGGRSTEAFF. The CDR3 region has the DNA TGTGCCAGCAGCTTATGGGGGGGCAGGAGTACTGAAGCTTTCTTT.

V gene TRBV7-3 combines with J gene TRBJ2-5; possibly TRBD1 for D (7 bases). Trimming shortened V by 2 bases and J by 5 bases, and 12 bases separated the two germline ends. The CDR3 sequence is 14 residues long. Germline assignment: CDR1 SGHTA and CDR2 FQGTGA. CDR3 loop: CASSLQGGDETQYF. DNA of the CDR3: TGTGCCAGCAGCTTACAGGGGGGTGATGAGACCCAGTACTTC.

V and J are TRBV28 and TRBJ2-5; D unclear. The CDR3 is 15 residues long. The germline V gene has CDR1 MDHEN and CDR2 SYDVKM. V was shortened by 6 bases and J by 0 bases, with 14 bases between the two germline ends. CDR3 nucleotide sequence: TGTGCCAGCAGCTCTCCGAACCTGTACCAAGAGACCCAGTACTTC. This codes for CASSSPNLYQETQYF.

V usage is TRBV10-3 and J usage is TRBJ2-5; TRBD2 aligns across 7 bases. CDR3 length: 15 residues. V dropped 5 bases and J dropped 2; count of bases not matched to a gene: 8. Germline loops: CDR1 ENHRY, CDR2 SYGVKD. DNA for the CDR3: TGTGCCATCAGTCCTGGGGCTAGCGGACAAGAGACCCAGTACTTC. Amino acid sequence: CAISPGASGQETQYF.

The chain combines TRBV11-1 with TRBJ1-1; 8 bases agree with TRBD1. V was pared by 5 bases and J by 3 bases, with 2 bases of the junction left unmatched. This CDR3 contains 13 residues. In germline, CDR1 is SGHAT, CDR2 FQDESV (reference sequence). CDR3 protein: CASSRDRHTEAFF. As DNA, the CDR3 is TGTGCCAGCAGCCGGGACAGGCACACTGAAGCTTTCTTT.